What follows is one TCR beta chain and its context. The target antigen is unknown. The CDR3 consists of 15 residues. Germline CDR1 MGHRA, CDR2 YSYEKL. The V end lost 4 bases, the J end lost 8 bases, and 18 bases lay between the germline ends. Donors, healthy HIV-negative adults, lacked recent acute infections or vaccinations. The data belong to a study of shared clonotypes between healthy human individuals. General study results and limits: Among a handful of donors, roughly 5.5% of naive CD4 clonotypes were found in common.

Only in-frame clones appear in the TCRdb table, and some are missing; sequencing was by immunoSEQ multiplex PCR. The table shows approximately 320,000 clones, with around nine tenths occurring only once. This sequence was found in a man younger than 35 in good health. This chain uses TRBV4-1 with TRBJ1-3, with D perhaps matching TRBD1 (6 bases). The sample was memory CD8+ T cells sorted from blood. The subset is: CD45RO+ cells pooled with CCR7-negative TemRA cells. Here the CDR3 DNA reads TGCGCCAGCAGCCCCACCCCGGGGGGGCGGGACACCATATATTTT. Protein sequence: CASSPTPGGRDTIYF.